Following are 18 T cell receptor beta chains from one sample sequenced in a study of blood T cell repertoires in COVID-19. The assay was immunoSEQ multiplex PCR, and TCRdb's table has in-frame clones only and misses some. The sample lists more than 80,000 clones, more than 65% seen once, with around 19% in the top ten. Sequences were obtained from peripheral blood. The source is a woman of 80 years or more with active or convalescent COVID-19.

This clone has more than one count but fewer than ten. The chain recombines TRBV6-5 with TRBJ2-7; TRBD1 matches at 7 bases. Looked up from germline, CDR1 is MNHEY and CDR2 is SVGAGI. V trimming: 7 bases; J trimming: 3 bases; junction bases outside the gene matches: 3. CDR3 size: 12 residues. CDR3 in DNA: TGTGCCAGCATCGGACAGGACTACGAGCAGTACTTC. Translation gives CASIGQDYEQYF.

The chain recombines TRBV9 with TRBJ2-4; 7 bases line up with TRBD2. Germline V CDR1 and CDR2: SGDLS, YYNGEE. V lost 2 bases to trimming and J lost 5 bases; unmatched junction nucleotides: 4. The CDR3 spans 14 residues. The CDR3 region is CASSVGLWENIQYF. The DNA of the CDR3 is TGTGCCAGCAGCGTGGGACTATGGGAAAACATTCAGTACTTC.

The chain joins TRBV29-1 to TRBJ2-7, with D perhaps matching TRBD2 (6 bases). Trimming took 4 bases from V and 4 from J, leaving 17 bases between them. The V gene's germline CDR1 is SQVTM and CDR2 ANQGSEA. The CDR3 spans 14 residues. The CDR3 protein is CSVVLRDSGYEQYF. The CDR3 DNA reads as TGCAGCGTTGTTCTCCGGGACTCGGGGTACGAGCAGTACTTC.

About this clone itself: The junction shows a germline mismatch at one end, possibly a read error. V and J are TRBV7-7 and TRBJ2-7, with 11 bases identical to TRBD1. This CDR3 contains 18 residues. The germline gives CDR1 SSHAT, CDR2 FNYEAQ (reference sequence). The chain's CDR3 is CASSLRPGTGGGSYEQYF. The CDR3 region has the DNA TGTGCTAGCAGCCTTCGTCCCGGGACAGGGGGAGGCAGCTACGAGCAGTACTTC.

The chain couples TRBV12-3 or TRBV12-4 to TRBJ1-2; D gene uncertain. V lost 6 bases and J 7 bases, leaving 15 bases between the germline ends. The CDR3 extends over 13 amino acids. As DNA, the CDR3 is TGTGCCAGCAGCCTAGATAGGAGTAGTGGCTACACCTTC. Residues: CASSLDRSSGYTF.

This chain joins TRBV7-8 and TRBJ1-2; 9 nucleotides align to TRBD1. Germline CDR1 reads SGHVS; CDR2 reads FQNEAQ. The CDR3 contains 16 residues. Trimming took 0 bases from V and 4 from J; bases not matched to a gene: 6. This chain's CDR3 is CASSLAGTGGFYGYTF. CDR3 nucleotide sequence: TGTGCCAGCAGCTTAGCCGGAACAGGGGGCTTCTATGGCTACACCTTC.

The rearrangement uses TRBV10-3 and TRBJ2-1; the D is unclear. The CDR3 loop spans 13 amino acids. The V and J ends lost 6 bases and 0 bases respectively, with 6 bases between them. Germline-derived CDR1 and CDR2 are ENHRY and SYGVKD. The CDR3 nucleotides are TGTGCCATCAGACAGAGCTCCTACAATGAGCAGTTCTTC. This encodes CAIRQSSYNEQFF.

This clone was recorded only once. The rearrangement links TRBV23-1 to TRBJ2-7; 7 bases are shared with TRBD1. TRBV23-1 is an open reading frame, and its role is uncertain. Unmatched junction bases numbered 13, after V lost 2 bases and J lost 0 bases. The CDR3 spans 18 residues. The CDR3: CASSQTGQTKESSYEQYF. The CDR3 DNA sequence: TGCGCCAGCAGTCAAACGGGACAGACCAAAGAAAGCTCCTACGAGCAGTACTTC.

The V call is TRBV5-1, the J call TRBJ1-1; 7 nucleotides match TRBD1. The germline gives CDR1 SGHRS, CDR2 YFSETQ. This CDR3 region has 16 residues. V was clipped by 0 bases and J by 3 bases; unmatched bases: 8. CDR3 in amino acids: CASSLGQGVSYTEAFF. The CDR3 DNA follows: TGCGCCAGCAGCTTGGGGCAGGGGGTTTCTTACACTGAAGCTTTCTTT. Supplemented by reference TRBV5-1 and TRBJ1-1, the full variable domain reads KAGVTQTPRYLIKTRGQQVTLSCSPISGHRSVSWYQQTPGQGLQFLFEYFSETQRNKGNFPGRFSGRQFSNSRSEMNVSTLELGDSALYLCASSLGQGVSYTEAFFGQGTRLTVV.

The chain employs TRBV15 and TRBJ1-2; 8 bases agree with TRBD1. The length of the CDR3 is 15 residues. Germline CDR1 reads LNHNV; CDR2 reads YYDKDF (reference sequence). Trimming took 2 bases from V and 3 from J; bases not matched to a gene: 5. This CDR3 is CATSRNRGGYYGYTF. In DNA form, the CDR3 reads TGTGCCACCAGCAGAAACAGGGGGGGGTACTATGGCTACACCTTC.

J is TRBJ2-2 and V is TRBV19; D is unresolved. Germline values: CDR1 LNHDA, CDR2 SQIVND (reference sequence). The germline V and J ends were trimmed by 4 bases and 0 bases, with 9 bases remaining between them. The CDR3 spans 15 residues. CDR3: CASSTQVANTGELFF. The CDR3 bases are TGTGCCAGTAGTACTCAGGTTGCGAACACCGGGGAGCTGTTTTTT.

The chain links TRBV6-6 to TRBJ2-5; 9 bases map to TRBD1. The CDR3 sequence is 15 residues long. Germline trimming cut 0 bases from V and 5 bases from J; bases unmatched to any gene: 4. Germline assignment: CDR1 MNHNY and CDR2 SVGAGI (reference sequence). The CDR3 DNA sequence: TGTGCCAGCAGTTACTCAAACAGGGGGCTGGAGACCCAGTACTTC. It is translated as CASSYSNRGLETQYF.

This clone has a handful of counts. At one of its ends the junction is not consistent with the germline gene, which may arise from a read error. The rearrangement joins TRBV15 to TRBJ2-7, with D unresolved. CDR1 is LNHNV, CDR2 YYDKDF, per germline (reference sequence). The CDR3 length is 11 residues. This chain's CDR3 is CATSPFPRTRF. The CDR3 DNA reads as TGTGCCACCAGCCCTTTTCCCCGTACTCGCTTC.

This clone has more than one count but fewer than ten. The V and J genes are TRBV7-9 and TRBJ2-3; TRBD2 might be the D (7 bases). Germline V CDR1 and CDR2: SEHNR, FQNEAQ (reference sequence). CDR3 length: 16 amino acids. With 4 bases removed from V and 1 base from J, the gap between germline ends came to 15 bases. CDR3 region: CASSSRRGAGTDTQYF. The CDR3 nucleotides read TGTGCCAGCAGCTCACGCCGGGGGGCTGGCACAGATACGCAGTATTTT.

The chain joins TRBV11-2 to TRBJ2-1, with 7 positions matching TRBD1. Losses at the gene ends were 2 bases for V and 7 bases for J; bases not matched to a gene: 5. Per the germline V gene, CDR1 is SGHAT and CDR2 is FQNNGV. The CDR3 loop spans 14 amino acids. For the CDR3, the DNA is TGTGCCAGCAGCTTAAGGGGGCTGGGGAATGAGCAGTTCTTC. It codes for CASSLRGLGNEQFF.

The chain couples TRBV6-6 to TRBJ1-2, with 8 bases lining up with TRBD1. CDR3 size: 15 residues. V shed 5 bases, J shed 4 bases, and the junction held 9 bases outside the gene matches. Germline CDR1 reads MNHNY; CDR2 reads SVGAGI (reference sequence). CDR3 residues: CASSTQQGGVYGYTF. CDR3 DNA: TGTGCCAGCAGTACGCAACAGGGGGGGGTCTATGGCTACACCTTC.

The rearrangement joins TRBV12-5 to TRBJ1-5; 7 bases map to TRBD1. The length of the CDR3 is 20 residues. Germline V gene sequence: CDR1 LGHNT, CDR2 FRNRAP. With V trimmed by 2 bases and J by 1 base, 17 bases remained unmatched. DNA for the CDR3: TGTGCTAGTGGTTTGATCACACAACGCTTCAGGGGGGTAAGCAATCAGCCCCAGCATTTT. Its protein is CASGLITQRFRGVSNQPQHF.

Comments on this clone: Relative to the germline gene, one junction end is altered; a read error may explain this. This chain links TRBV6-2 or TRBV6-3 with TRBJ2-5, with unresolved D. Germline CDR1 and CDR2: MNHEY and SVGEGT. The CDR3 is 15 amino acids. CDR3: CASSHLPWAEESQYF. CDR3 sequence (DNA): TGTGCCAGCAGCCACCTTCCATGGGCTGAAGAGTCCCAGTACTTC.